The 17 T cell receptor beta chains listed next were all sequenced from one sample in a study. TCRdb processed the RT-PCR reads anew with MiXCR; each CDR3 protein has one entry. The data contain thousands of distinct CDR3 sequences, roughly 34% of them singletons. The sequenced material came from memory CD4+ T cells from salivary gland. The receptors originated from a female donor with primary Sjogren's syndrome.

In its sample, this clonotype was seen once. The chain couples TRBV5-1 to TRBJ2-1; D gene unclear. The V gene lost 4 bases and the J gene lost 7 bases, with 12 bases spanning the gap. The CDR3 loop spans 13 amino acids. The V gene's germline CDR1 is SGHRS and CDR2 YFSETQ. The CDR3, as DNA: TGCGCCAGCAGCAGGGCTGTTCCTAATGAGCAGTTCTTC. Translated, it gives CASSRAVPNEQFF.

For the CDR3, the DNA is TGTGCCAGCAGGACCGGGACAGGGGCCGATCAGCCCCAGCATTTT. Protein sequence: CASRTGTGADQPQHF. The genes are TRBV6-2 or TRBV6-3 and TRBJ1-5; TRBD1 aligns across 10 bases. The CDR3 has 15 residues. Germline assignment: CDR1 MNHEY and CDR2 SVGEGT. With V trimmed by 6 bases and J by 5 bases, 7 bases remained unmatched.

Relative to its sample, this clonotype is medium-sized. The V and J genes are TRBV2 and TRBJ2-2; a possible D gene is TRBD1 (5 bases). V was clipped by 9 bases and J by 3 bases, with 11 bases between them. The CDR3 contains 13 residues. Germline CDR1 is SNHLY and CDR2 is FYNNEI. The CDR3: CASREGDTGELFF. CDR3 sequence (DNA): TGTGCCAGTAGAGAAGGGGACACCGGGGAGCTGTTTTTT.

The table lists this clonotype with a count of one. This chain uses TRBV10-3 with TRBJ1-4; D is perhaps TRBD1 (6 bases). The CDR3 sequence is 11 residues long. Germline loops: CDR1 ENHRY, CDR2 SYGVKD. V was trimmed by 11 bases and J by 5 bases, leaving 9 bases between them. CDR3: CASGGNEKLFF. The CDR3 coding sequence is TGTGCCTCCGGGGGCAATGAAAAACTGTTTTTT.

This clonotype was seen a few times. CDR3 coding DNA: TGCGCCAGCAGCCCTGACCGACAGGGCTACACCTTC. Its protein product is CASSPDRQGYTF. The chain links TRBV5-1 to TRBJ1-2, with D possibly TRBD1 on 5 matching bases. V lost 4 bases to trimming and J lost 8 bases, with 12 bases between them. The germline V gene has CDR1 SGHRS and CDR2 YFSETQ. CDR3 length: 12 amino acids. Using reference TRBV5-1 and TRBJ1-2 for the parts outside the CDR3, the full variable domain is KAGVTQTPRYLIKTRGQQVTLSCSPISGHRSVSWYQQTPGQGLQFLFEYFSETQRNKGNFPGRFSGRQFSNSRSEMNVSTLELGDSALYLCASSPDRQGYTFGSGTRLTVV.

This clonotype was counted once. The J gene is TRBJ2-2, the V gene TRBV7-2; perhaps D is TRBD1 or TRBD2 (6 bases each). Trimming stripped 5 bases from V and 8 bases from J, with 15 bases between. The length of the CDR3 is 14 residues. Germline CDR1 reads SGHTA; CDR2 reads FQGNSA. The CDR3: CASSKIGGTGELFF. The CDR3 DNA follows: TGTGCCAGCAGCAAAATAGGGGGGACAGGGGAGCTGTTTTTT.

This clonotype was seen at least ten times. The chain couples TRBV2 to TRBJ1-5, with a tentative D call TRBD1 (5 bases). Germline-derived CDR1 and CDR2 are SNHLY and FYNNEI. The ends were cut back, 6 bases at V and 1 base at J, with 13 bases in the middle. The CDR3 is made up of 15 amino acids. CDR3 protein: CASREGLSSNQPQHF. The CDR3 DNA reads as TGTGCCAGCAGGGAGGGGTTGTCGAGCAATCAGCCCCAGCATTTT.

By share, this clonotype counts as medium-sized. V is TRBV20-1 and J is TRBJ2-3; 11 bases line up with TRBD2. CDR1 and CDR2 (germline): DFQATT, SNEGSKA (reference sequence). The J segment lost 4 bases and the V segment lost 4 bases, leaving 4 bases of the junction unmatched. The CDR3 length is 14 residues. The DNA of the CDR3 is TGCAGTGCTACCTTAGCGGGGGGGCCAGATACGCAGTATTTT. Its translation: CSATLAGGPDTQYF.

The V call is TRBV12-3 or TRBV12-4, the J call TRBJ2-1, with 8 bases matching TRBD1. The CDR3 consists of 12 residues. The trim removed 3 bases at V and 9 bases at J, leaving 1 base unmatched. The CDR3 region has the DNA TGTGCCAGCAGTTTCCAGGGGGCTGAGCAGTTCTTC. Residues: CASSFQGAEQFF.

By sample fraction, this clonotype is large. V and J are TRBV20-1 and TRBJ1-1; 10 bases fit TRBD1. Germline V gene lookup returns CDR1 DFQATT and CDR2 SNEGSKA (reference sequence). CDR3 length equals 15 residues. V dropped 5 bases and J dropped 1; count of bases not matched to a gene: 7. This chain's CDR3 is CSALGTGAGNTEAFF. As DNA, the CDR3 is TGCAGTGCTCTCGGGACAGGGGCCGGGAACACTGAAGCTTTCTTT.

By sample share, this clonotype is medium-sized (0.01 to 0.1%). The J gene is TRBJ2-1, the V gene TRBV20-1; 10 nucleotides agree with TRBD1. V gave up 0 bases and J gave up 7 bases; unmatched junction bases: 9. The CDR3 sequence is 16 residues long. In germline, CDR1 is DFQATT, CDR2 SNEGSKA (reference sequence). In DNA, the CDR3 is TGCAGTGCTAGAGACCCGGGACAGGGGAATGATAATGAGCAGTTCTTC. Amino acids: CSARDPGQGNDNEQFF.

By share of the sample, this clonotype is medium-sized. This chain links TRBV20-1 with TRBJ1-1; the D gene is possibly TRBD1 (5 bases). The V end was cut by 0 bases, the J end by 3 bases, with 14 bases between. The CDR3 runs 15 residues. Germline CDR1 is DFQATT and CDR2 is SNEGSKA (reference sequence). Here the CDR3 DNA reads TGCAGTGCTAGAGATCCGGCAGGGCGAGACACTGAAGCTTTCTTT. Translated: CSARDPAGRDTEAFF.

The genes are TRBV7-2 and TRBJ2-3; the D call may be TRBD1 or TRBD2 (5 bases each). CDR3 length: 19 amino acids. V was pared by 4 bases and J by 1 base, with 24 bases between. Germline V gives CDR1 SGHTA, CDR2 FQGNSA. The DNA for the CDR3 is TGTGCCAGCAGCTCCGGCGCTTCTAGCACCCTGGGGGGCACAGATACGCAGTATTTT. Encoded protein: CASSSGASSTLGGTDTQYF.

The chain recombines TRBV20-1 with TRBJ2-1; 7 bases fit TRBD2. J lost 8 bases, V lost 6 bases, and 13 bases had no gene match. This CDR3 is 14 amino acids long. Germline CDR1 and CDR2: DFQATT and SNEGSKA (reference sequence). The CDR3 DNA sequence: TGCAGTGCCAAACCGGGGGGTTGGAGCGATGAGCAGTTCTTC. This translates into CSAKPGGWSDEQFF.

The V gene is TRBV20-1, the J gene TRBJ2-4, with 12 bases fitting TRBD1. V was pared by 1 base and J by 7 bases, with 5 bases of the junction left unmatched. The CDR3 has 15 amino acids. Germline V gene lookup returns CDR1 DFQATT and CDR2 SNEGSKA (reference sequence). This chain's CDR3 is CSARGTGTGGNIQYF. In nucleotides, the CDR3 is TGCAGTGCTAGAGGTACCGGGACAGGGGGCAACATTCAGTACTTC.

By proportion, this clonotype is medium-sized. The chain is built from TRBV7-2 and TRBJ2-5, with 9 bases that match TRBD1. V shed 8 bases and J 2 bases; nucleotides not matched to a gene: 9. CDR3 length equals 15 residues. Germline lookup yields CDR1 SGHTA and CDR2 FQGNSA. The CDR3 sequence is CASGAGQGPQETQYF. For the CDR3, the DNA is TGTGCCAGCGGAGCGGGACAGGGACCTCAAGAGACCCAGTACTTC.

This clonotype was counted at least ten times. The rearrangement links TRBV12-3 or TRBV12-4 to TRBJ1-1; D uncertain. The ends were cut back, 6 bases at V and 2 bases at J, with 10 bases in the middle. CDR3 size: 13 residues. The CDR3 DNA sequence: TGTGCCAGCAGCCAAGGACCTAACACTGAAGCTTTCTTT. Protein: CASSQGPNTEAFF.